The rows below give T cell receptor beta chains drawn from one sample of a study of cytomegalovirus exposure and HLA in healthy donors. The table came from immunoSEQ multiplex PCR; TCRdb's copy has only in-frame clones and leaves some out. This sample has 100,000 or so clones, with under 85% found just once. Sample: PBMCs. Every receptor here comes from a middle-aged man in good health and CMV-seronegative. Each CDR3 is given with its conserved first and last residue. D genes are given only for firm matches. Some rows mark clone size as missing; the rest say once, few, many or name a class of expanded clone.

TRBD1,-,TRBJ1-4,TRBV4-3,TGCGCCAGCAGCCAGCCGGGACAGTTAAATGAAAAACTGTTTTTT,CASSQPGQLNEKLFF
-,-,TRBJ1-5,TRBV27,TGTGCCAGCAGTTTAAGTGGAAAGCGTGGCAATCAGCCCCAGCATTTT,CASSLSGKRGNQPQHF
-,-,TRBJ2-5,TRBV5-6,TGTGCCAGCAGCCCGGCGGTAGCAAACTACCAAGAGACCCAGTACTTC,CASSPAVANYQETQYF
TRBD2,-,TRBJ2-2,TRBV30,TGTGCCTGGAGCCAGGGACTAGCGGGAACCGGGGAGCTGTTTTTT,CAWSQGLAGTGELFF
TRBD2,-,TRBJ2-2,TRBV10-3,TGTGCCATCAAACCCGGGGGAGGGAAGGCCGGGGAGCTGTTTTTT,CAIKPGGGKAGELFF
-,-,TRBJ2-3,TRBV7-3,TGTGCCAGCAGCTTAATTCAGGGGACAGATACGCAGTATTTT,CASSLIQGTDTQYF
-,-,TRBJ2-5,TRBV7-9,TGTGCCAGCAGCCCAACAGGTCCCCAAGAGACCCAGTACTTC,CASSPTGPQETQYF
TRBD1,once,TRBJ2-3,TRBV15,TGTGCCACCAGCAGAGGACAGGGGGTGACAGATACGCAGTATTTT,CATSRGQGVTDTQYF
-,-,TRBJ1-2,TRBV28,TGTGCCCTCGGGGGGATTTATGGCTACACCTTC,CALGGIYGYTF
TRBD1,few,TRBJ2-1,TRBV25-1,TGTGCCAGCCAAGGACACAGGGGGCGTGAGCAGTTCTTC,CASQGHRGREQFF
-,once,TRBJ1-2,TRBV28,TGTGCCAGCAGTTTATCGATCGAGGGTTTGGGAGGTGACTATGGCTACACCTTC,CASSLSIEGLGGDYGYTF
TRBD1,-,TRBJ1-3,TRBV7-9,TGTGCCAGCAGCGGACAGGGGGATGAAGGAAACACCATATATTTT,CASSGQGDEGNTIYF
TRBD1,-,TRBJ2-3,TRBV19,TGTGCCAGTAGAGCTCCGGGACAGTACGCAGATACGCAGTATTTT,CASRAPGQYADTQYF
-,-,TRBJ2-7,TRBV19,TGTGCCAGTAGTCTGGAGGGATCCTACGAGCAGTACTTC,CASSLEGSYEQYF